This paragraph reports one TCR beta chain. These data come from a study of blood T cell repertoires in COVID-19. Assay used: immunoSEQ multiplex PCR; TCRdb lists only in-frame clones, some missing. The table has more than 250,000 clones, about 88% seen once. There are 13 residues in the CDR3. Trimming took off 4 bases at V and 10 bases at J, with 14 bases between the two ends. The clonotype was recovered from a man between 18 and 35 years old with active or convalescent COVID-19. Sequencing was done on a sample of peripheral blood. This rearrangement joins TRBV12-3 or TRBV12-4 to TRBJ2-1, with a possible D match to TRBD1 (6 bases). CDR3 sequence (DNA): TGTGCCAGCAGTTCTGGGGGCGGATTCGAGCAGTTCTTC. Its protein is CASSSGGGFEQFF.